A selection of T cell receptor beta chains follows, all from one sample in a study of blood T cell repertoires in COVID-19. This table comes from immunoSEQ multiplex PCR, and its TCRdb copy is limited to in-frame clones, with some not included. The sample consists of roughly 670,000 clones, around 90% of them appearing once. Sequenced input: peripheral blood. Every receptor here comes from a woman between 18 and 30 years old with acute or convalescent COVID-19. CDR3s include the opening cysteine and the closing phenylalanine or tryptophan. D genes are given only for firm matches. Clone size is stated in some rows and not others, as once, few, many or a class when expanded.

j_gene: TRBJ1-2; v_gene: TRBV4-3; d_gene: TRBD1; abundance: -; CDR3nt: TGCGCCAGCAGCCAAGATCCGGCTGGGCAGGGGGCAATTTTTGGCTACACCTTC; CDR3aa: CASSQDPAGQGAIFGYTF
j_gene: TRBJ1-1; v_gene: TRBV20-1; d_gene: -; abundance: -; CDR3nt: TGCAGTGCTTTGTCAAACACTGAAGCTTTCTTT; CDR3aa: CSALSNTEAFF
j_gene: TRBJ2-4; v_gene: TRBV1; d_gene: -; abundance: -; CDR3nt: TGCACCAGCAGCCACTCGCGGGGGGGCTACATTCAGTACTTC; CDR3aa: CTSSHSRGGYIQYF
j_gene: TRBJ2-4; v_gene: TRBV5-6; d_gene: -; abundance: -; CDR3nt: TGTGCCAGCAGCTTGGCCACGGTGGTCCTAAAAAACATTCAGTACTTC; CDR3aa: CASSLATVVLKNIQYF
j_gene: TRBJ1-3; v_gene: TRBV7-9; d_gene: -; abundance: -; CDR3nt: TGTGCCAGCAGCTCACTAGGGCGGGGCCTTTCTGGAAACACCATATATTTT; CDR3aa: CASSSLGRGLSGNTIYF
j_gene: TRBJ2-2; v_gene: TRBV7-2; d_gene: TRBD2; abundance: once; CDR3nt: TGTGCCAGCAGCTCAGTGACTAGCGGGGCAACACACACCGGGGAGCTGTTTTTT; CDR3aa: CASSSVTSGATHTGELFF
j_gene: TRBJ1-1; v_gene: TRBV4-3; d_gene: TRBD1; abundance: -; CDR3nt: TGCGCCAGCAGCCAGGCGATGGGACAGTGGGACACTGAAGCTTTCTTT; CDR3aa: CASSQAMGQWDTEAFF
j_gene: TRBJ2-3; v_gene: TRBV12-3/TRBV12-4; d_gene: TRBD1; abundance: once; CDR3nt: TGTGCCAGCAGTTTAAAGGGGGCCGATACGCAGTATTTT; CDR3aa: CASSLKGADTQYF
j_gene: TRBJ1-4; v_gene: TRBV24-1; d_gene: TRBD1; abundance: -; CDR3nt: TGTGCCACCAGTGAAAACAGGGGGCTGAATGAAAAACTGTTTTTT; CDR3aa: CATSENRGLNEKLFF
j_gene: TRBJ1-3; v_gene: TRBV14; d_gene: -; abundance: -; CDR3nt: TGTGCCAGCAGCCAAGACCGATGGGGGGGGCATGCCGGAAACACCATATATTTT; CDR3aa: CASSQDRWGGHAGNTIYF
j_gene: TRBJ2-7; v_gene: TRBV5-1; d_gene: TRBD1; abundance: -; CDR3nt: TGCGCCAGCAGCCCGGCCGGGACAGGGGGCTACGAGCAGTACTTC; CDR3aa: CASSPAGTGGYEQYF
j_gene: TRBJ1-6; v_gene: TRBV7-9; d_gene: -; abundance: -; CDR3nt: TGTGCCAGCAGCTTCGACGGAGTCTATAATTCACCCCTCCACTTT; CDR3aa: CASSFDGVYNSPLHF
j_gene: TRBJ2-5; v_gene: TRBV7-2; d_gene: TRBD2; abundance: -; CDR3nt: TGTGCCAGCAGGTCCGGGGGGGCCCCAGAGACCCAGTACTTC; CDR3aa: CASRSGGAPETQYF
j_gene: TRBJ2-2; v_gene: TRBV30; d_gene: -; abundance: -; CDR3nt: TGTGCCTGGAGCTACGGACTGATCACCGGGGAGCTGTTTTTT; CDR3aa: CAWSYGLITGELFF
j_gene: TRBJ1-2; v_gene: TRBV2; d_gene: -; abundance: -; CDR3nt: TGTGCCAGCTGGCCGGACACAAACAGCTATGGCTACACCTTC; CDR3aa: CASWPDTNSYGYTF
j_gene: TRBJ1-1; v_gene: TRBV28; d_gene: TRBD1; abundance: -; CDR3nt: TGTGCCAGCAGTTTATCTCCCCCAGGGGACAGGGGTTTGGTGAACACTGAAGCTTTCTTT; CDR3aa: CASSLSPPGDRGLVNTEAFF
j_gene: TRBJ1-5; v_gene: TRBV6-5; d_gene: TRBD1; abundance: -; CDR3nt: TGTGCCAGCAGAACAGGGGGCGGCTATCAGCCCCAGCATTTT; CDR3aa: CASRTGGGYQPQHF
j_gene: TRBJ2-7; v_gene: TRBV30; d_gene: -; abundance: -; CDR3nt: TGTGCCTGGAGTGTAGGTTCGGGCGAGCAGTACTTC; CDR3aa: CAWSVGSGEQYF
j_gene: TRBJ1-1; v_gene: TRBV5-1; d_gene: -; abundance: -; CDR3nt: TGCGCCAGCAGCGTGGTACAGGGCCAAGGGGCTTTCTTT; CDR3aa: CASSVVQGQGAFF
j_gene: TRBJ1-2; v_gene: TRBV6-5; d_gene: -; abundance: -; CDR3nt: TGTGCCAGCAGTTACTCGAGCGGGGCCGGCTACACCTTC; CDR3aa: CASSYSSGAGYTF
j_gene: TRBJ1-1; v_gene: TRBV10-2; d_gene: -; abundance: once; CDR3nt: TGCGCCAGCAGTGAGTCAAGGAGGTGGGCTGGGAAGAACACTGAAGCTTTCTTT; CDR3aa: CASSESRRWAGKNTEAFF
j_gene: TRBJ2-1; v_gene: TRBV5-6; d_gene: -; abundance: -; CDR3nt: TGTGCCAGCAGCTTGGTGGGGGCGCGATACAATGAGCAGTTCTTC; CDR3aa: CASSLVGARYNEQFF
j_gene: TRBJ2-1; v_gene: TRBV24-1; d_gene: TRBD2; abundance: -; CDR3nt: TGTGCCACCAGACTAGGGACTAGCGGATACAATGAGCAGTTCTTC; CDR3aa: CATRLGTSGYNEQFF
j_gene: TRBJ2-7; v_gene: TRBV10-1; d_gene: -; abundance: -; CDR3nt: TGCGCCAGCAGGGGTGGAGTGTGGGAGCAGTACTTC; CDR3aa: CASRGGVWEQYF
j_gene: TRBJ2-2; v_gene: TRBV7-8; d_gene: -; abundance: -; CDR3nt: TGTGCCAGCAGCCCAAGCGGTGTAAACACCGGGGAGCTGTTTTTT; CDR3aa: CASSPSGVNTGELFF
j_gene: TRBJ1-2; v_gene: TRBV5-1; d_gene: TRBD1; abundance: -; CDR3nt: TGCGCCAGCAGCTCATCGACAGGGCGGGGCGGCTACACCTTC; CDR3aa: CASSSSTGRGGYTF
j_gene: TRBJ2-3; v_gene: TRBV29-1; d_gene: -; abundance: -; CDR3nt: TGCAGCGCGCGGGACACCTCCACAGATACGCAGTATTTT; CDR3aa: CSARDTSTDTQYF